This passage covers 5 T cell receptor beta chains from one sample sequenced in a study of a mutant IDH1 vaccine in newly diagnosed glioma. Profiling relied on immunoSEQ multiplex PCR, and the TCRdb table lists in-frame clones only, not all of them. The data hold roughly 70,000 clones, with 80% to 90% observed a single time. Time point meaning: baseline, week 1 (first vaccination visit). Sample treatment: pre-vaccination baseline after standard-of-care therapy. Here the sequenced sample was PBMCs, taken from a glioma patient treated with radiotherapy, temozolomide or both. The receptors were gathered from a young man with glioma.

The chain uses TRBV30 and TRBJ2-5, with 13 bases lining up with TRBD2. The CDR3 is made up of 15 amino acids. The germline V gene has CDR1 GTSNPN and CDR2 SVGIG (reference sequence). V lost 1 base, J lost 5 bases, and 4 bases stayed unmatched. The CDR3 nucleotides read TGTGCCTGGAGTGAGGGACTAGCGGGGTCGGAGACCCAGTACTTC. As protein: CAWSEGLAGSETQYF.

This clone showed up just a few times. V gene TRBV5-6 combines with J gene TRBJ1-5; D perhaps matches TRBD1 (5 bases). CDR3 length equals 15 residues. Looked up from germline, CDR1 is SGHDT and CDR2 is YYEEEE. Trimming removed 4 bases from V and 2 bases from J, with 13 bases in between. The CDR3 region has the DNA TGTGCCAGCAGCCTCGGGGGAATGGGCAATCAGCCCCAGCATTTT. Residues: CASSLGGMGNQPQHF.

The CDR3 nucleotides read TGCGCCAGCAGCCAAAAAGGAGTCGTGGGGGAAATCCTATCCTATGGCTACACCTTC. Translated, it gives CASSQKGVVGEILSYGYTF. The chain employs TRBV4-1 and TRBJ1-2, with D possibly matching TRBD1 (5 bases). The CDR3 extends over 19 amino acids. V lost 2 bases and J lost 4, with 26 bases in between. Germline V CDR1 and CDR2: MGHRA, YSYEKL.

The chain is built from TRBV5-1 and TRBJ2-5, with D possibly TRBD1 on 5 matching bases. The J call may be incorrect, as the DNA end agrees better with TRBJ2-7. Per germline, CDR1 SGHRS and CDR2 YFSETQ. The CDR3 is 15 amino acids. The CDR3 protein is CASSLDPWTSYEQYF. The CDR3 DNA sequence: TGCGCCAGCAGCTTGGATCCATGGACATCCTACGAGCAGTACTTC.

The chain combines TRBV6-1 with TRBJ1-2, with TRBD1 matching over 8 bases. The germline CDR1 and CDR2 sequences are MNHNS and SASEGT. V gave up 6 bases and J gave up 6 bases; unmatched junction bases: 9. The CDR3 contains 14 residues. The CDR3 bases are TGTGCCAGCAGGGACCGGACAGGGCGAGATGGCTACACCTTC. Translation gives CASRDRTGRDGYTF.